The 9 T cell receptor beta chains presented below share a single source sample, sequenced in a study of blood T cells in healthy people across ages. With a J-beta primer mix and a sample-barcoded 5' primer, a second PCR ran about 6 to 11 cycles. From the 5' RACE reads, TCRdb called clonotypes with MiXCR, one entry per CDR3 protein. The table records around 2 million distinct CDR3 sequences, more than 35% of them present only once. The source material was blood. All receptors come from a human donor in good health.

This clonotype was observed a handful of times. The chain is built from TRBV4-1 and TRBJ2-1; 10 bases line up with TRBD2. The CDR3 loop spans 19 amino acids. Unmatched junction bases numbered 8, after V lost 0 bases and J lost 0 bases. Germline lookup yields CDR1 MGHRA and CDR2 YSYEKL. The CDR3 loop is CASSQEPSGGGSSYNEQFF. The CDR3 coding sequence is TGCGCCAGCAGCCAAGAACCCAGCGGGGGGGGTAGCTCCTACAATGAGCAGTTCTTC.

Many counts were recorded for this clonotype. The V and J genes are TRBV28 and TRBJ2-3, with D perhaps matching TRBD1 (7 bases). Trimming shortened V by 10 bases and J by 3 bases, and 17 bases separated the two germline ends. Germline V gene sequence: CDR1 MDHEN, CDR2 SYDVKM. This CDR3 contains 14 residues. The CDR3 spells CATQGGFATDTQYF. CDR3 nucleotide sequence: TGTGCCACCCAGGGGGGCTTTGCGACAGATACGCAGTATTTT.

This chain links TRBV7-2 with TRBJ2-3, with D hard to call. CDR3 size: 13 residues. CDR1 is SGHTA and CDR2 is FQGNSA in the germline V gene. Between the trimmed V and J ends, which lost 3 bases and 10 bases, there was a span of 14 bases. The CDR3 loop reads CASSFGLTESQYF. The DNA of the CDR3 is TGTGCCAGCAGCTTTGGCCTTACCGAATCGCAGTATTTT.

The V call is TRBV5-6, the J call TRBJ1-1; D is uncertain. CDR3 size: 16 residues. V was trimmed by 4 bases and J by 3 bases, leaving 19 bases between them. The germline gives CDR1 SGHDT, CDR2 YYEEEE. The CDR3 reads CASSPELGPLYTEAFF. In nucleotides, the CDR3 is TGTGCCAGCAGCCCGGAACTCGGACCCCTATACACTGAAGCTTTCTTT.

The chain uses TRBV5-1 and TRBJ2-1, with a possible D match to TRBD1 (6 bases). V shed 6 bases and J shed 5 bases, with 18 bases lying between them. CDR3 length: 15 amino acids. The germline gives CDR1 SGHRS, CDR2 YFSETQ. CDR3 nucleotides: TGCGCCAGCACAAGAACAGGGATTCGGGACAATGAGCAGTTCTTC. This encodes CASTRTGIRDNEQFF.

V and J are TRBV7-2 and TRBJ1-5; D is perhaps TRBD1 (5 bases). The germline V gene has CDR1 SGHTA and CDR2 FQGNSA. V was trimmed by 0 bases and J by 6 bases, leaving 12 bases between them. The CDR3 runs to 15 residues. CDR3 in DNA: TGTGCCAGCAGCTTAGCAGGCAGGGACGGTCAGCCCCAGCATTTT. It translates to CASSLAGRDGQPQHF.

This clonotype was seen more than once but under ten times. This chain joins TRBV20-1 and TRBJ2-3, with D maybe TRBD1 (5 bases). CDR1 and CDR2 from the germline V gene are DFQATT and SNEGSKA (reference sequence). Trimming pared 2 bases from V and 0 bases from J, leaving 9 bases between. The CDR3 totals 14 residues. The CDR3 DNA reads as TGCAGTGCTAGACAGGGTATTAGCACAGATACGCAGTATTTT. Translated: CSARQGISTDTQYF.

The genes are TRBV7-2 and TRBJ2-1; 7 positions match TRBD1. The CDR3 consists of 16 residues. The germline CDR1 and CDR2 sequences are SGHTA and FQGNSA. J was trimmed by 6 bases and V by 0 bases; bases with no gene match: 8. CDR3 region: CASSLAVAGGFNEQFF. As DNA, the CDR3 is TGTGCCAGCAGCTTAGCTGTGGCAGGGGGATTCAATGAGCAGTTCTTC.

The chain joins TRBV5-1 to TRBJ2-5, with D tentatively TRBD1 (6 bases). Per the germline V gene, CDR1 is SGHRS and CDR2 is YFSETQ. Trimming took 3 bases from V and 5 from J, leaving 11 bases between them. This CDR3 contains 13 residues. For the CDR3, the DNA is TGCGCCAGCAGCTGGGACATAGGGGAGACCCAGTACTTC. This sequence encodes CASSWDIGETQYF.